The rows below give T cell receptor beta chains drawn from one sample of a study of T cells in Graves' hyperthyroidism and ophthalmopathy. TCRdb used MiXCR to reprocess the multiplex PCR reads, holding one entry per CDR3 protein. The sample carries 400,000 to 500,000 distinct CDR3 sequences, roughly 14% recorded once. The material sequenced was blood. The receptor source for this set is a man aged 18 to 35 with Graves' ophthalmopathy. CDR3s include the opening cysteine and the closing phenylalanine or tryptophan. Fields, in order: V gene, J gene, CDR3 protein.

>TRBV7-8|TRBJ2-7
CASSIPGTASYEQYF
>TRBV7-8|TRBJ2-3
CASSLGRRGTSTDTQYF
>TRBV19|TRBJ1-5
CASSIEGSFNQPQHF
>TRBV6-2/TRBV6-3|TRBJ2-1
CASSYVAGHSYNEQFF
>TRBV11-1|TRBJ1-2
CASSLVGKAGYTF
>TRBV29-1|TRBJ2-5
CSVAGTSGGETQYF
>TRBV29-1|TRBJ1-3
CSVEKGTGNTIYF
>TRBV6-5|TRBJ2-1
CASSYSGGNYNEQFF
>TRBV10-3|TRBJ2-5
CAISERLAGETQYF
>TRBV7-3|TRBJ2-1
CASSLNGGTAYNEQFF
>TRBV11-2|TRBJ2-5
CASSLRLLPQETQYF
>TRBV7-9|TRBJ1-2
CASSRGESNYGYTF
>TRBV20-1|TRBJ2-2
CSARPRGTTGELFF
>TRBV7-6|TRBJ2-7
CASSLDTGFGEQYF
>TRBV5-1|TRBJ1-2
CASSFWTEGGYTF
>TRBV19|TRBJ1-1
CASRLDRLNTEAFF
>TRBV12-3/TRBV12-4|TRBJ1-6
CASSFDRGLSSYNSPLHF
>TRBV11-3|TRBJ1-1
CASEPPTGYTEAFF
>TRBV5-1|TRBJ2-5
CASSSTGTSYETQYF
>TRBV19|TRBJ2-3
CASSIPGVGTDTQYF
>TRBV5-6|TRBJ1-5
CASSLMDRGLNQPQHF
>TRBV6-6|TRBJ1-2
CASSYSASSPNYTF
>TRBV11-2|TRBJ2-1
CASSLDVGLEQFF
>TRBV12-3/TRBV12-4|TRBJ2-4
CASRPDGAKNIQYF
>TRBV11-2|TRBJ2-1
CASSQGDRDDNEQFF
>TRBV7-2|TRBJ2-1
CASSLALTGYDEQFF
>TRBV20-1|TRBJ2-2
CSARPSGSVNTGELFF
>TRBV6-5|TRBJ2-5
CASSYSGELQETQYF
>TRBV6-1|TRBJ1-6
CASSVGRENSPLHF
>TRBV7-9|TRBJ2-5
CASSLVLQGPGETQYF
>TRBV3-1|TRBJ2-3
CASSQDLFTSGGDTQYF
>TRBV7-6|TRBJ2-5
CASSRGEAGGQETQYF
>TRBV19|TRBJ2-2
CASSTSETGELFF
>TRBV7-9|TRBJ2-4
CASSSRRDRGLLAKNIQYF
>TRBV20-1|TRBJ2-3
CSAFLAGARVNTQYF
>TRBV2|TRBJ2-7
CASSETPYEQYF
>TRBV5-1|TRBJ1-5
CASSLGQGGTQPQHF
>TRBV5-1|TRBJ2-7
CASSYKTSPSEQYF
>TRBV30|TRBJ1-1
CAWSVRWGSTEAFF
>TRBV6-1|TRBJ1-5
CASSAFDRGRYF
>TRBV20-1|TRBJ2-5
CSARDTSAQETQYF
>TRBV12-3/TRBV12-4|TRBJ2-7
CASSSNGEPYEQYF
>TRBV28|TRBJ2-4
CASRPWDERWAKNIQYF
>TRBV5-5|TRBJ1-1
CASSRYEDRNTEAFF
>TRBV4-1|TRBJ1-4
CASSQDLGPSNEKLFF
>TRBV11-2|TRBJ1-1
CASSTQGDTEAFF
>TRBV27|TRBJ1-2
CASSLHANYGYTF
>TRBV11-1|TRBJ2-5
CASSPSPAGARPWETQYF
>TRBV5-4|TRBJ2-6
CASSRDSFSGANVLTF
>TRBV30|TRBJ1-1
CALDRMNTEAFF